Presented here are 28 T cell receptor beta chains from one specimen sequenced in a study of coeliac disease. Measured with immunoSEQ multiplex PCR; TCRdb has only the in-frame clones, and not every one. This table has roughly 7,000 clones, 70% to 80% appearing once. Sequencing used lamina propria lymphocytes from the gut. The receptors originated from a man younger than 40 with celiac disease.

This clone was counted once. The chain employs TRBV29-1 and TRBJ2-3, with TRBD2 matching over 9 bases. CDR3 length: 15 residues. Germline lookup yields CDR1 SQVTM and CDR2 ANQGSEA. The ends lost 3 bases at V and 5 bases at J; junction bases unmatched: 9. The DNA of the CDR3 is TGCAGCGTTGAGACTCTAGCGGGGAAGCGAGATACGCAGTATTTT. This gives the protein CSVETLAGKRDTQYF.

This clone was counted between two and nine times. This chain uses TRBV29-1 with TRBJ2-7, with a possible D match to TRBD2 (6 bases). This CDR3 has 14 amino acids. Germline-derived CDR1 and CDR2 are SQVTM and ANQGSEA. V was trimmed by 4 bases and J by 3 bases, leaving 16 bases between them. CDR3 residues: CSVVEAVGGYEQYF. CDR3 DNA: TGCAGCGTTGTCGAGGCCGTGGGAGGCTACGAGCAGTACTTC.

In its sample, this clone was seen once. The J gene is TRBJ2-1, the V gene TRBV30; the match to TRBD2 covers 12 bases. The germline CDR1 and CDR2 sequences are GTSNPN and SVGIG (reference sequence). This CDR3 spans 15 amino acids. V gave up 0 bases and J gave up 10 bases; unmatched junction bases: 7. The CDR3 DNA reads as TGTGCCTGGAGTGTAGGGTCTAGCGGGAGGGACGAGCAGTTCTTC. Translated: CAWSVGSSGRDEQFF.

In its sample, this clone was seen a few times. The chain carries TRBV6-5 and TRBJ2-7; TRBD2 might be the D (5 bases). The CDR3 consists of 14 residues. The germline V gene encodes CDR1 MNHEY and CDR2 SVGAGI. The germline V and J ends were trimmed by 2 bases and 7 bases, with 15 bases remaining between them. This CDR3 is CASSYPREGGEQYF. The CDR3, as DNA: TGTGCCAGCAGTTACCCCCGAGAGGGCGGGGAGCAGTACTTC.

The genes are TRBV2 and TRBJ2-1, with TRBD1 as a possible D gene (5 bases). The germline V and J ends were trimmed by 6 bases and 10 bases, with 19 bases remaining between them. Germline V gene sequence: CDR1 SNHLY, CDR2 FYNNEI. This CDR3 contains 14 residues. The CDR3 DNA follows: TGTGCCAGCAGCGACACGTGGGGCAAGAGGGAGCAGTTCTTC. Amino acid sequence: CASSDTWGKREQFF.

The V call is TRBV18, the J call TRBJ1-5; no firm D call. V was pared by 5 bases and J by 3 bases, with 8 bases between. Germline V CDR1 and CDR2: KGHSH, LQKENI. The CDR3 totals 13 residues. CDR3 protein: CASSGGNNQPQHF. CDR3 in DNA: TGTGCCAGCTCAGGAGGTAACAATCAGCCCCAGCATTTT.

CDR3 amino acids: CASSTETGDNSPLHF. Written as DNA, the CDR3 is TGTGCCAGCAGTACCGAGACAGGGGATAATTCACCCCTCCACTTT. The chain employs TRBV2 and TRBJ1-6; 8 positions match TRBD1. The germline V gene has CDR1 SNHLY and CDR2 FYNNEI. The CDR3 extends over 15 amino acids. V dropped 5 bases and J dropped 5; count of bases not matched to a gene: 5.

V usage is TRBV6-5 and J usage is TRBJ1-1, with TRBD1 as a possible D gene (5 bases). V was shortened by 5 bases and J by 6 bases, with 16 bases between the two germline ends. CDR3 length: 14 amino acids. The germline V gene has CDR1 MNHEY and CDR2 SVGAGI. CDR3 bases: TGTGCCAGCAGTCCAACTTACGCGGGGCCTGAAGCTTTCTTT. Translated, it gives CASSPTYAGPEAFF.

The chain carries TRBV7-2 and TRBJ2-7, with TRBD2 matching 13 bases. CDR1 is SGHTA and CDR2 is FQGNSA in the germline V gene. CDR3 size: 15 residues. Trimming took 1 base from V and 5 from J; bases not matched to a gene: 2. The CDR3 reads CASSLGLAGGNEQYF. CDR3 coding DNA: TGTGCCAGCAGCTTAGGACTAGCGGGAGGTAACGAGCAGTACTTC.

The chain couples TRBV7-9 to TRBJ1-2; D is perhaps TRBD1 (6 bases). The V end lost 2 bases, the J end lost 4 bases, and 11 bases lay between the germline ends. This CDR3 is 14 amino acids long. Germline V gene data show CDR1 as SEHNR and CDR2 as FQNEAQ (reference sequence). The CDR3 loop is CASSLLGAFYGYTF. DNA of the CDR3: TGTGCCAGCAGCTTATTGGGGGCGTTCTATGGCTACACCTTC.

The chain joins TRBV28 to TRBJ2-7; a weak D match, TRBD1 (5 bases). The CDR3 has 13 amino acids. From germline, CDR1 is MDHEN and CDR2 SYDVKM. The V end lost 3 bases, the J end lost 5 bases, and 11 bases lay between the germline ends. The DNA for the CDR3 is TGTGCCAGCAGTTTGATCCAGGGCCACGAGCAGTACTTC. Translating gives CASSLIQGHEQYF.

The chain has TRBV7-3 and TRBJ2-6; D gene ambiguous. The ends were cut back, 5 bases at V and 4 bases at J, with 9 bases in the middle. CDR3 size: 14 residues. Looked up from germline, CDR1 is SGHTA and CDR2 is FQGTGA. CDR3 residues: CASSLTTGANVLTF. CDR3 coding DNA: TGTGCCAGCAGCCTTACGACAGGGGCCAACGTCCTGACTTTC. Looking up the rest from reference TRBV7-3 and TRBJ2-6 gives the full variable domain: GAGVSQTPSNKVTEKGKYVELRCDPISGHTALYWYRQSLGQGPEFLIYFQGTGAADDSGLPNDRFFAVRPEGSVSTLKIQRTERGDSAVYLCASSLTTGANVLTFGAGSRLTVL.

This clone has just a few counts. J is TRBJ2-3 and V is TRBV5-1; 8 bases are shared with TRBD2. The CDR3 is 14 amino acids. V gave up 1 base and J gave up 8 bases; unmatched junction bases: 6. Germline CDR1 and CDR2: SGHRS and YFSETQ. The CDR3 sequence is CASSLFNREGTQYF. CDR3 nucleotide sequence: TGCGCCAGCAGCTTGTTTAACCGGGAGGGTACGCAGTATTTT.

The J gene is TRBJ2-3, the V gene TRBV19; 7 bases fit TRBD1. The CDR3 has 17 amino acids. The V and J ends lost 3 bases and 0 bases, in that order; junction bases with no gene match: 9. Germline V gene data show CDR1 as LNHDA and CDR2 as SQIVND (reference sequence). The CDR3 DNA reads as TGTGCCAGTAGTATTTCTTCGGGACAGAGAAGCACAGATACGCAGTATTTT. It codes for CASSISSGQRSTDTQYF.

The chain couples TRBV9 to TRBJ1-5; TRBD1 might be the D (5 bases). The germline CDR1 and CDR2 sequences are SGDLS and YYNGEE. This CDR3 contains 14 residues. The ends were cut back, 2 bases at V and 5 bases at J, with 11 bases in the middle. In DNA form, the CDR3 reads TGTGCCAGCAGCGTTGGGGGGATCGATCAGCCCCAGCATTTT. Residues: CASSVGGIDQPQHF.

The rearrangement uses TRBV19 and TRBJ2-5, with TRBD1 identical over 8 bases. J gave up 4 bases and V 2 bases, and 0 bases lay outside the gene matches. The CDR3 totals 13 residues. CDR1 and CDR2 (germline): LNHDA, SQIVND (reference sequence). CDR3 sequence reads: CASSIQGAETQYF. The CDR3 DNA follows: TGTGCCAGTAGTATACAGGGGGCAGAGACCCAGTACTTC.

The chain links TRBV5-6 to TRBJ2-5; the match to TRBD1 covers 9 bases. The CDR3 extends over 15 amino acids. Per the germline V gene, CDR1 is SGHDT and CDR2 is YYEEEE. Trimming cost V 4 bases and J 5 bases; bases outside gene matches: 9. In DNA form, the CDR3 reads TGTGCCAGCAGCAGCGGGACAGGGACGCGCGAGACCCAGTACTTC. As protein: CASSSGTGTRETQYF.

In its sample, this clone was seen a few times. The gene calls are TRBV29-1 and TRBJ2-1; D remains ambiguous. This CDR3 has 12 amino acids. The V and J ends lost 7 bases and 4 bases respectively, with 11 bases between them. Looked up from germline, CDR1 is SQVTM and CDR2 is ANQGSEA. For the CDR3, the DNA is TGCAGCGCCCGAATACTTTACAATGAGCAGTTCTTC. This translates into CSARILYNEQFF.

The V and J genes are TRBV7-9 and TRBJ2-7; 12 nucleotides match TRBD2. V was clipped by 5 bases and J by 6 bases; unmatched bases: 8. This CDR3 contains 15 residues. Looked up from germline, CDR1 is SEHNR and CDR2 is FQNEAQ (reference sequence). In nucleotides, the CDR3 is TGTGCCAGCAGCGCTGGACTAGCGGGACTTGCCGAGCAGTACTTC. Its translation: CASSAGLAGLAEQYF.

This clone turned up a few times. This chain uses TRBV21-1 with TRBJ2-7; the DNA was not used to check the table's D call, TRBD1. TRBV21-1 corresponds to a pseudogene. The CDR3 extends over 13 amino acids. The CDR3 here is CASSKAQGSEQYF. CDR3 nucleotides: TGTGCCAGCAGCAAAGCTCAGGGGTCCGAGCAGTACTTC.

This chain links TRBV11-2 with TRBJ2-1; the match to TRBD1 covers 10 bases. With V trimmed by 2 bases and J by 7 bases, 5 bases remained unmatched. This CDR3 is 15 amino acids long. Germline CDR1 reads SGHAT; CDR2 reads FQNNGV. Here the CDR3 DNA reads TGTGCCAGCAGCTTACGACAGGGGGCGCGAAATGAGCAGTTCTTC. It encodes CASSLRQGARNEQFF.

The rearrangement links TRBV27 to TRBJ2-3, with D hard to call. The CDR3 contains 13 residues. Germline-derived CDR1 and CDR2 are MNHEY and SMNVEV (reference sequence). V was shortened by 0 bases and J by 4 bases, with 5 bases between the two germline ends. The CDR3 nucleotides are TGTGCCAGCAGTTTATCGAGGCCAGATACGCAGTATTTT. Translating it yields CASSLSRPDTQYF.

The chain's CDR3 is CATGTGYNYGYTF. The CDR3 DNA follows: TGTGCCACAGGGACAGGGTACAACTATGGCTACACCTTC. The chain recombines TRBV19 with TRBJ1-2, with 9 bases lining up with TRBD1. J lost 2 bases, V lost 10 bases, and 5 bases had no gene match. Germline values: CDR1 LNHDA, CDR2 SQIVND (reference sequence). The CDR3 is 13 residues long.

CDR3 in DNA: TGTGCCAGCAGCGTTCAGGGGGCGAACTCACCCCTCCACTTT. Its protein product is CASSVQGANSPLHF. The chain combines TRBV9 with TRBJ1-6; 8 bases agree with TRBD1. The CDR3 runs to 14 residues. V lost 2 bases and J lost 10; bases outside the gene matches: 5. In germline, CDR1 is SGDLS, CDR2 YYNGEE.

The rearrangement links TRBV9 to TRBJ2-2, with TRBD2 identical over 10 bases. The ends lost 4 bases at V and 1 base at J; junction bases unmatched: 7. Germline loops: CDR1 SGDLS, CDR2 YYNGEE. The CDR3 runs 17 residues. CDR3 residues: CASSLGAGGKNTGELFF. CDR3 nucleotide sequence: TGTGCCAGCAGCCTTGGAGCGGGAGGGAAGAACACCGGGGAGCTGTTTTTT. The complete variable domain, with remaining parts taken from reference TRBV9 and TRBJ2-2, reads DSGVTQTPKHLITATGQRVTLRCSPRSGDLSVYWYQQSLDQGLQFLIQYYNGEERAKGNILERFSAQQFPDLHSELNLSSLELGDSALYFCASSLGAGGKNTGELFFGEGSRLTVL.

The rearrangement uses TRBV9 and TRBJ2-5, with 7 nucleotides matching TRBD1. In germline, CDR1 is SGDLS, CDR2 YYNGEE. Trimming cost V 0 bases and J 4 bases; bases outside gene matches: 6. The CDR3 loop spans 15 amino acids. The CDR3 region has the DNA TGTGCCAGCAGCGTAGCTACGACAGGGAGAGAGACCCAGTACTTC. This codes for CASSVATTGRETQYF.

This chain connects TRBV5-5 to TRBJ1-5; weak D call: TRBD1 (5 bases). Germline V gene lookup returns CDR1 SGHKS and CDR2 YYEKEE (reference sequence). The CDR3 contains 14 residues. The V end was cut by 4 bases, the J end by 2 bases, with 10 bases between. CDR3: CASSPLTGNQPQHF. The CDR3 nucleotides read TGTGCCAGCAGCCCGTTGACAGGCAATCAGCCCCAGCATTTT. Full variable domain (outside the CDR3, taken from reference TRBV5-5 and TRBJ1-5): DAGVTQSPTHLIKTRGQQVTLRCSPISGHKSVSWYQQVLGQGPQFIFQYYEKEERGRGNFPDRFSARQFPNYSSELNVNALLLGDSALYLCASSPLTGNQPQHFGDGTRLSIL.

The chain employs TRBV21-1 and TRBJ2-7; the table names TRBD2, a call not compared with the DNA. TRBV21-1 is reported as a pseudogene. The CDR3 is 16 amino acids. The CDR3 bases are TGTGCCAGCAGCAAAGAGTCTAGCGGGTACTCCTACGAGCAGTACTTC. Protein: CASSKESSGYSYEQYF.